Listed below are T cell receptor beta chains from one sample, sequenced in a study of CD8+CD57+ T cells in acquired aplastic anemia. TCRdb processed the reads anew with MiXCR; each CDR3 protein has one entry. The repertoire includes 150,000 or so distinct CDR3 sequences, around 60% of them detected once, and 45% to 50% sits in the top ten. Sequenced: sorted CD4+, CD8+, or CD8+CD57+ T cells (not recorded which) from PBMCs. The receptor set was obtained from a human donor in good health. Both conserved end residues are part of each CDR3. A D gene is named only where the DNA matches it firmly. Clone size is shown for a subset of rows, as once, few, many or a class of expanded clone.

V	D	J	length	size	DNA	CDR3
TRBV9	TRBD1	TRBJ2-1	11	.	TGTGCCAGCAGTCTAACAGGGGCGCGGTTCTTC	CASSLTGARFF
TRBV7-2	TRBD2	TRBJ2-3	17	.	TGTGCCAGCAGCTTAGCGCCTAGCGGGGCCAGCACAGATACGCAGTATTTT	CASSLAPSGASTDTQYF
TRBV7-6	.	TRBJ1-6	15	few	TGTGCCAGCAGCTTAGCGCGGCAGGAGAATTCACCCCTCCACTTT	CASSLARQENSPLHF
TRBV7-2	.	TRBJ2-3	12	.	TGTGCCAGCAGCTACGCCACCGATACGCAGTATTTT	CASSYATDTQYF
TRBV7-6	.	TRBJ2-7	13	few	TGTGCCAGCAGCTTAGGGGGCGCGGGTGAGCAGTACTTC	CASSLGGAGEQYF
TRBV20-1	TRBD1	TRBJ2-5	15	.	TGCAGTGCCCAAAATCGGGACAGGGGTTGGGAGACCCAGTACTTC	CSAQNRDRGWETQYF
TRBV20-1	TRBD1	TRBJ1-2	14	.	TGCAGTGCTGGCGGGACAGAGGGGTACTATGGCTACACCTTC	CSAGGTEGYYGYTF
TRBV20-1	.	TRBJ1-3	13	.	TGCAGTGCCCCAGTAGGTGGGGGAAACACCATATATTTT	CSAPVGGGNTIYF
TRBV2	.	TRBJ2-3	13	.	TGTGCCAGCAGTGAAAGACGAACAGATACGCAGTATTTT	CASSERRTDTQYF
TRBV9	.	TRBJ1-2	14	once	TGTGCCAGCAGCGTAGAAGGGTACTTCTATGGCTACACCTTC	CASSVEGYFYGYTF
TRBV7-3	TRBD1	TRBJ1-1	17	.	TGTGCCAGCAGCTTAAAGCGTCTGGACAGGACAAACACTGAAGCTTCCTTT	CASSLKRLDRTNTEASF
TRBV10-2	.	TRBJ2-7	15	few	TGCGCCAGCAGTGGCCCTAGACAGGGAGGGTACGAGCAGTACTTC	CASSGPRQGGYEQYF
TRBV7-2	.	TRBJ2-7	14	few	TGTGCCAGCAGCAGGGCGGGACAGCTCTACGAGCAGTACTTC	CASSRAGQLYEQYF
TRBV25-1	.	TRBJ2-2	13	.	TGTGCCAGCAGTATACAGGACACCGGGGAGCTGTTTTTT	CASSIQDTGELFF
TRBV20-1	.	TRBJ2-5	14	many	TGCAGTGCTAGTAAGGGGGAGGAACAAGAGACCCAGTACTTC	CSASKGEEQETQYF
TRBV12-3/TRBV12-4	TRBD2	TRBJ2-7	14	.	TGTGCCAGCAGTTCAGAGGGAGGGTACTACGAGCAGTACTTC	CASSSEGGYYEQYF
TRBV2	.	TRBJ1-5	14	.	TGTGCCAGCAGTGAAGCGCAGGGCAATCAGCCCCAGCATTTT	CASSEAQGNQPQHF
TRBV20-1	TRBD1	TRBJ1-1	11	.	TGCAGTGGACAGGGAAACACTGAAGCTTTCTTT	CSGQGNTEAFF
TRBV7-3	.	TRBJ1-1	14	few	TGTGCCAGCAGCTTAGCTAGGGGTGTAACTGAAGCTTTCTTT	CASSLARGVTEAFF
TRBV6-4	TRBD1	TRBJ2-2	13	once	TGTGCCAGAGTAATTCCGGGACAGGGGGAGCTGTTTTTT	CARVIPGQGELFF
TRBV9	.	TRBJ1-6	15	once	TGTGCCAGCAGCGTAGATAGCAGCTATAATTCACCCCTCCACTTT	CASSVDSSYNSPLHF
TRBV15	.	TRBJ1-1	15	.	TGTGCCACCAGCACGAGGGGGGATCAGGACACTGAAGCTTTCTTT	CATSTRGDQDTEAFF
TRBV15	.	TRBJ1-5	17	few	TGTGCCACCAGCACCCTAATAGAGGGTGGGGGGGCTCATCCCCAGCATTTT	CATSTLIEGGGAHPQHF
TRBV12-3/TRBV12-4	.	TRBJ1-6	12	many	TGTGCCAGCAGAAATTTTAATTCACCCCTCCACTTT	CASRNFNSPLHF